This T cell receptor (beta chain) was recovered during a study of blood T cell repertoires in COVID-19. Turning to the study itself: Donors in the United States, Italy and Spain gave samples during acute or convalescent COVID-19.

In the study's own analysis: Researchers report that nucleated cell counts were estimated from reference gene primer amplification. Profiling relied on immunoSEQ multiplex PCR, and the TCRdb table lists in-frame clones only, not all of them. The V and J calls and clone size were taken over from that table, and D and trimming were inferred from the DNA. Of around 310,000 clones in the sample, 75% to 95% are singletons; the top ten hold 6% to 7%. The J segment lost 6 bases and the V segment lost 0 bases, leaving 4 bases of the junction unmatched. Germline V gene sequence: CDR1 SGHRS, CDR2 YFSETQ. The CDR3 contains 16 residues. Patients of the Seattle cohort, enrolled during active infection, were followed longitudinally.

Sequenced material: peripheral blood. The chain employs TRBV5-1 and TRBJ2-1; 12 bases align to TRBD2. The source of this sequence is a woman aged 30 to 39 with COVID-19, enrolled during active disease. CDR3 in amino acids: CASSLAASGRGNEQFF. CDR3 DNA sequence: TGCGCCAGCAGCTTGGCGGCTAGCGGGAGGGGCAATGAGCAGTTCTTC.